Reported below is one T cell receptor (beta chain). This clonotype has a handful of counts. Its antigen target is currently unknown. The junction departs from the called germline gene at one end, perhaps through a read error. The library was obtained by 5' RACE. A second 7 to 11 cycle PCR used a sample-barcoded 5' primer and a J-beta primer mix. A unique molecular identifier was introduced onto each TCR beta cDNA molecule by a template-switch 5' adaptor carrying 12 random nucleotides. Each sample yielded at least 2.5 million CDR3-containing paired-end reads. First-strand cDNA synthesis was performed from all RNA using the Mint cDNA synthesis kit, with priming by a TRBC-specific oligonucleotide. All cDNA was treated with uracil-DNA glycosylase and then went through a first 18-cycle PCR with the universal primers M1SS and BC2_uni_R. As for the authors' bioinformatics: For normalization, 1 million high-quality reads, each with a distinct molecular identifier, were randomly selected from each sample. Instead of being binned into consensus sequences, reads with shared molecular identifiers were discarded. MiTCR, set to a Q25 quality threshold and the strictest error-elimination algorithm, was used for CDR3 identification, clonotype clustering and error correction. Lower-bound total TCR beta diversity was estimated with a nonparametric unseen species model using Euler transformation. The public reads were run again by TCRdb, first through fastp at Q25 and then through MiXCR, and only productive beta chains were kept. Every entry covers one CDR3 protein and lists the most common genes and DNA from its rows. The V and J calls come from TCRdb's annotation, not from the publication. A total of around 1,800,000 distinct CDR3 sequences appear in this sample, 39% of them only once. In total, the top ten clones hold 23% of the sample.

The data belong to a study of blood T cells in healthy people across ages (dated by TCRdb to between 2014 and 2017). Context from the whole study: In model experiments, template switching captured about one uniquely barcoded TCR beta cDNA molecule for every two T cells. Two additional independent replicas of 1 million unique cDNA reads from the same blood draw were analyzed for two donors (one aged 18 to 30 and one aged 80 or older). Age-related changes in TCR beta repertoire diversity were measured in the study by deep sequencing normalized with unique cDNA molecular identifiers. The donors were divided into four age groups: young (average 16 years), middle-aged (roughly 40), aged (about 60) and long-lived (around 80). To avoid experimental bias, donors of different ages were spread randomly across the sequencing lanes. Summary of the overall study and its limitations: Conclusive comparison of naive and antigen-experienced compartments was prevented by the profiling of bulk unsorted PBMCs. Compared with the aged group, more naive CD4+ T cells, fewer expanded clones and increased TCR diversity were shown by the long-lived group, suggesting age selection. Observed TCR beta diversity correlated strongly with the percentage of naive T cells measured by flow cytometry. Because donor CMV infection status was unknown, age-related changes in expanded clonotypes were potentially confounded. Total diversity estimates from one million sequenced T cells were considered lower bounds and underestimates. Observed TCR beta diversity per million T cells fell roughly linearly with age, and a significant reduction was already apparent by age about 36.

Donors were a few dozen systemically healthy Caucasian individuals from Russia aged roughly 6 to 90 years. Roughly 9 milliliters of peripheral blood were drawn from each donor into EDTA-treated Vacutainer tubes. Ficoll-Paque density-gradient centrifugation was used to isolate PBMCs, with at least 6.5 million obtained per sample. Total RNA was extracted from PBMCs with Trizol reagent, with at least 6 micrograms obtained per sample. The percentages of naive CD45RAhigh/CD27high T cells were determined by flow cytometry on a PBMC aliquot from every donor. This sequence originates from a human donor in good health. Input material: blood.

CDR3 region: CASSLSGGSSTDAQYF. The bases read TGTGCCAGCAGCTTAAGTGGGGGATCTAGCACAGATGCGCAGTATTTT. The V and J segments used are TRBV7-3 and TRBJ2-3, with the D call tentatively TRBD1 or TRBD2, each fitting 5 bases. Its CDR3 holds 16 amino acids, cysteine through phenylalanine. Only the CDR3 portion is preserved as DNA: 48 bases, with reading frame beginning at the first base. The germline V gene supplies CDR1 SGHTA and CDR2 FQGTGA.